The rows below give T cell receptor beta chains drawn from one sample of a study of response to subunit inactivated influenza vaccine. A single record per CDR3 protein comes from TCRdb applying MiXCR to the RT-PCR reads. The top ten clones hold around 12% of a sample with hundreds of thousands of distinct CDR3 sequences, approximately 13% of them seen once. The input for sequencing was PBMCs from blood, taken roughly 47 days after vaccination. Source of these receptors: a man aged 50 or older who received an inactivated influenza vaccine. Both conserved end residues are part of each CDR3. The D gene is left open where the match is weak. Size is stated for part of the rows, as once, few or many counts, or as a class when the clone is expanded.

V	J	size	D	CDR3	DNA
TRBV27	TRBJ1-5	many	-	CASSSNLNNQPQHF	TGTGCCAGCAGTAGTAACTTAAACAATCAGCCCCAGCATTTT
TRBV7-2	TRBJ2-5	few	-	CASSLELGETQYF	TGTGCCAGCAGCTTAGAGTTAGGGGAGACCCAGTACTTC
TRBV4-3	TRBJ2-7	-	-	CASSQGFAYEQYF	TGCGCCAGCAGCCAAGGATTTGCCTACGAGCAGTACTTC
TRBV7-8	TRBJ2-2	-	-	CASSPGGVTNTGELFF	TGTGCCAGCAGCCCAGGGGGGGTTACGAACACCGGGGAGCTGTTTTTT
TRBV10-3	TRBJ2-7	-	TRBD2	CAISERLAGDLDYEQYF	TGTGCCATCAGTGAGCGACTAGCGGGAGATTTGGACTACGAGCAGTACTTC
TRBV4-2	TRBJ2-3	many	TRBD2	CASSQDFAGDTDTQYF	TGTGCCAGCAGCCAAGATTTCGCGGGGGACACAGATACGCAGTATTTT
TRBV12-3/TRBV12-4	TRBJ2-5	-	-	CASSLGGKSQYF	TGTGCCAGCAGTTTAGGAGGGAAGAGCCAGTACTTC
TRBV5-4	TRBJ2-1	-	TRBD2	CASSRMSSGGGPNEQFF	TGTGCCAGCAGCCGTATGTCCAGCGGGGGGGGCCCCAATGAGCAGTTCTTC
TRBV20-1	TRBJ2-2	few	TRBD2	CSARGQASGGANTGELFF	TGCAGTGCTAGAGGCCAGGCTAGCGGGGGGGCGAACACCGGGGAGCTGTTTTTT
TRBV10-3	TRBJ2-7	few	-	CAINFQGGEQYF	TGTGCCATCAATTTCCAGGGGGGCGAGCAGTACTTC
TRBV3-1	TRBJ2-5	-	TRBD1	CASSQDSTGGIMETQYF	TGTGCCAGCAGCCAAGATTCGACAGGGGGCATCATGGAGACCCAGTACTTC
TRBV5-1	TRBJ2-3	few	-	CASSYLRDTTLTDTQYF	TGCGCCAGCAGCTACCTCCGGGACACAACCCTCACAGATACGCAGTATTTT
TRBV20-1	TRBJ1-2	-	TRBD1	CCARDPRTGGDYGYTF	TGCTGTGCTAGAGATCCTCGGACAGGGGGCGACTATGGCTACACCTTC